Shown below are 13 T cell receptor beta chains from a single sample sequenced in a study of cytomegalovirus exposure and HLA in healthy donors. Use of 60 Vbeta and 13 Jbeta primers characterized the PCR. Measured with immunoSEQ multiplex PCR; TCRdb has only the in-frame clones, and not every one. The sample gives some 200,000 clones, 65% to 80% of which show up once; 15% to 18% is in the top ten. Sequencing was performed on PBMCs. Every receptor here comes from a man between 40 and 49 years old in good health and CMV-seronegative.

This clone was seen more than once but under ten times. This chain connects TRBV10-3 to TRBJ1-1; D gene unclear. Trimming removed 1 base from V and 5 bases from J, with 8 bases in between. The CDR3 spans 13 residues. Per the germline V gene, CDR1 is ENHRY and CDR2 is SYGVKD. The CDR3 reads CAISEYLETEAFF. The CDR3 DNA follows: TGTGCCATCAGTGAGTATTTAGAAACTGAAGCTTTCTTT.

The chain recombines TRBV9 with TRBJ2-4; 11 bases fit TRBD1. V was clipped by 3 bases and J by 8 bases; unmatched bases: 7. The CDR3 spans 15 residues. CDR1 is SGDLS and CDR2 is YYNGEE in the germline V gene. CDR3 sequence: CASSDRDRGNDIQYF. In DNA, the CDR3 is TGTGCCAGCAGCGACAGGGACAGGGGGAATGACATTCAGTACTTC.

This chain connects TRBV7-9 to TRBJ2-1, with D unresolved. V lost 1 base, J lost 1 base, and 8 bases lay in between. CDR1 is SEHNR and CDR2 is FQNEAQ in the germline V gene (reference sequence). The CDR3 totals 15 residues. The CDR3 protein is CASSLGLGSYNEQFF. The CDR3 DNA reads TGTGCCAGCAGCTTAGGGCTAGGTTCCTACAATGAGCAGTTCTTC.

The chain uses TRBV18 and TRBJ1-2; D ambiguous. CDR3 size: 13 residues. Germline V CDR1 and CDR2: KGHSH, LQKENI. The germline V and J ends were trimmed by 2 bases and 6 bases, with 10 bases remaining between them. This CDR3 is CASSPWSGDGYTF. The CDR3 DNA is TGTGCCAGCTCACCATGGTCCGGAGATGGCTACACCTTC.

The CDR3: CASASGSMNEQFF. The DNA of the CDR3 is TGCGCCAGTGCTAGCGGGAGTATGAATGAGCAGTTCTTC. The chain joins TRBV5-1 to TRBJ2-1; 10 bases line up with TRBD2. CDR1 is SGHRS, CDR2 YFSETQ, per germline. The trim removed 8 bases at V and 7 bases at J, leaving 6 bases unmatched. This CDR3 has 13 amino acids.

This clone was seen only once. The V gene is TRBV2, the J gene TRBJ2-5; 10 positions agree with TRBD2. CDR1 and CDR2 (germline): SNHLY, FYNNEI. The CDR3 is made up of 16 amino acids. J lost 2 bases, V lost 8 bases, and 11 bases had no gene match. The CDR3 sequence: CASESRAGGGQETQYF. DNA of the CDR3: TGTGCCAGCGAGTCTAGAGCGGGAGGGGGTCAAGAGACCCAGTACTTC.

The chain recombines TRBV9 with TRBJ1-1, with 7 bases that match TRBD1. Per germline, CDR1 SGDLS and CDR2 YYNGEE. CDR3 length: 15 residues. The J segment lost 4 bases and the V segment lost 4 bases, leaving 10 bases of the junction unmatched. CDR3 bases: TGTGCCAGCAGCTCCCGACAGGGCCTAGGCACTGAAGCTTTCTTT. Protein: CASSSRQGLGTEAFF.

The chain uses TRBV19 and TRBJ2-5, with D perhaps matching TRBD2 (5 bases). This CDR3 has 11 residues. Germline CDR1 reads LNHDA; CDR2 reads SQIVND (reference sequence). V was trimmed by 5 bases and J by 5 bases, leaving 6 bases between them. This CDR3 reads CASSERETQYF. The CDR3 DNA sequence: TGTGCCAGTAGTGAGCGGGAGACCCAGTACTTC.

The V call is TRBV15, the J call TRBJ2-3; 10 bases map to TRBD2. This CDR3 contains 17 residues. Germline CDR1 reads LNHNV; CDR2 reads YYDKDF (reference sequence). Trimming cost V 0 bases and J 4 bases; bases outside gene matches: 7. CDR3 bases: TGTGCCACCAGCAGAGAGGAGACTAGCGGGTATTCAGATACGCAGTATTTT. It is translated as CATSREETSGYSDTQYF.

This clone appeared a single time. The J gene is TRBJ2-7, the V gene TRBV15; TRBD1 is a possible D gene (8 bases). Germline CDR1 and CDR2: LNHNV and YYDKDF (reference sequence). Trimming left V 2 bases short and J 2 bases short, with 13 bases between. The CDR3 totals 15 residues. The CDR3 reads CATSRTGGGPYEQYF. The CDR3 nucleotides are TGTGCCACCAGCAGAACAGGGGGGGGTCCCTACGAGCAGTACTTC.

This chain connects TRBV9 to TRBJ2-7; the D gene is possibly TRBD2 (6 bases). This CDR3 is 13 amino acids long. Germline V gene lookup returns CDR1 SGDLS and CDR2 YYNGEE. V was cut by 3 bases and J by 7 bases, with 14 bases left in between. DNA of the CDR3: TGTGCCAGCAGCGACGGGACTGGCCAGGAGCAGTACTTC. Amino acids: CASSDGTGQEQYF.

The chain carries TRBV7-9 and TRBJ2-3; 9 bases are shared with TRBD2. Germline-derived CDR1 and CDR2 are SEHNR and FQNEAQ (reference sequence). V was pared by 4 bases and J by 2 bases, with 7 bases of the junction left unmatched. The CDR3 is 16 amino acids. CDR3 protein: CASSSTSGPTTDTQYF. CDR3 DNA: TGTGCCAGCAGCTCCACTAGCGGGCCAACCACAGATACGCAGTATTTT.

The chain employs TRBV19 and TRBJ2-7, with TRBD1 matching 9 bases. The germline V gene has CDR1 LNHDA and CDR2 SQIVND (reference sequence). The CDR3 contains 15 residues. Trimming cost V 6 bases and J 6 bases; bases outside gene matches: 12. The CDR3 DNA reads TGTGCCAGTAGCGTTCCGGGACAGGGTTTTCGCGAGCAGTACTTC. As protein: CASSVPGQGFREQYF.